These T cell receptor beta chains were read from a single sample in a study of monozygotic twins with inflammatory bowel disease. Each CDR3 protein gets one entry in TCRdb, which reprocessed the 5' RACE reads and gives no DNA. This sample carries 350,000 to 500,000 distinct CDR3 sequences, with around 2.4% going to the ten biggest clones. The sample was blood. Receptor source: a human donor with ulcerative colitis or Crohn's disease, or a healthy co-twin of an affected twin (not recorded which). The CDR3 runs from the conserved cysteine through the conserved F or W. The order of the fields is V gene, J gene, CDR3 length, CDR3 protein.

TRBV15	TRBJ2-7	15	CATSRVLVGQYEQYF
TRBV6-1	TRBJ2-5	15	CASSELTRAQETQYF
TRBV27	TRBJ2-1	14	CASKRLAGYNEQFF
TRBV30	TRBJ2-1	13	CAWTGIRLNEQFF
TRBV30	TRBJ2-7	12	CALQRLSYEQYF
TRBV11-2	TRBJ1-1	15	CASSLEGALNTEAFF
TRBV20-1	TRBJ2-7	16	CSAHSGLAGGPYEQYF
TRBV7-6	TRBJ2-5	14	CASRAAMGERTQYF
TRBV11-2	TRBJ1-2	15	CASSLDTGGLYGYTF
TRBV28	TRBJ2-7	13	CASSQTNAYEQYF
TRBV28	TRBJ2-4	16	CASSEGGGPAKNIQYF
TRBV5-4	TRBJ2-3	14	CASSLYADADTQYF
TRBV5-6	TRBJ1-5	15	CASSLLDSLNQPQHF
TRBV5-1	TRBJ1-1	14	CASSNLVGNTEAFF
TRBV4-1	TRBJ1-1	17	CASSQEYYGGMNTEAFF
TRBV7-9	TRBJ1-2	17	CASSLAGWEPNNYGYTF
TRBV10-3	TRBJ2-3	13	CAAGGGVADTQYF
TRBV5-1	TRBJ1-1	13	CASSWKTGVKAFF
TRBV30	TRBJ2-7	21	CAWRKAGSLWMGVFGAYEQYF
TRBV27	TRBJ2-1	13	CASSSELAVWQFF
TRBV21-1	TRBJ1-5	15	CASSKGQDTDQPQHF
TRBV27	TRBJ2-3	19	CASSTLRETLLGGTDTQYF
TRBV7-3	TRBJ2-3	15	CASSFLGGAADTQYF
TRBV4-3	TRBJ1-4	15	CASSQEGTGGEKLFF
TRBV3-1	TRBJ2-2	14	CASSPQGMAGELFF
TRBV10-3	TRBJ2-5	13	CAISESRQETQYF
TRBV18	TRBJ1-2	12	CASSQNTNGYTF
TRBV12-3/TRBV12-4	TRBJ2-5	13	CASSSRLEETQYF
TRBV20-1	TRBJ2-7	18	CSARDRFSGTSSSYEQYF
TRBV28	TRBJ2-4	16	CASSMHNRLAKNIQYF
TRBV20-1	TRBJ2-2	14	CSARGLSNTGELFF
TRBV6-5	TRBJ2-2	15	CASSYSTGGTGELFF
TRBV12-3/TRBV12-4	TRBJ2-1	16	CASSLRLTSDYNEQFF
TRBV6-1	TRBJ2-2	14	CAIRSAASAGELFF
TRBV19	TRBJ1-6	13	CASSIGGGSPLHF
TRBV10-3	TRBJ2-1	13	CAISAGQYNEQFF
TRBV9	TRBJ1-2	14	CASSVGGAGYGYTF
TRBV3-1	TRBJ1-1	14	CASSPRAADTEAFF
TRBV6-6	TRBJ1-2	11	CAARGQLGYTF
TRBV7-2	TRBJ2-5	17	CASSLGSGDFRQETQYF
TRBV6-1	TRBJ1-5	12	CASRQGSQPQHF
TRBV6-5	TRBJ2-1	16	CASSYSGVGWGKEQFF
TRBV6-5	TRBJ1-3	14	CASGSENSGNTIYF
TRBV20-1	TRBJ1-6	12	CSALGLDSPLHF
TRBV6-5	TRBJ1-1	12	CASSGLNTEAFF
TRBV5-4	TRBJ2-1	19	CASSLGSSGWTSSYNEQFF
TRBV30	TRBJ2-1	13	CAWSSSGAWEQFF
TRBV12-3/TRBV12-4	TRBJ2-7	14	CASKRTKETYEQYF
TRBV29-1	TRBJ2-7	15	CSVRRGSATGYEQYF
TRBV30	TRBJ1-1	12	CAWSVVEVGAFF
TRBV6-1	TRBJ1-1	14	CASSEGWRGTEAFF
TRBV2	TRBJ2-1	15	CASSPLAGGLDEQFF
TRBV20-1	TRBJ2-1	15	CSARMVTGPLIEQFF